This T cell receptor beta chain emerged from a study of blood T cell repertoires in COVID-19. As processed by the authors: Cell counts per sample came from amplifying reference gene primers. TCRdb keeps only in-frame clones here, not all; method: immunoSEQ multiplex PCR. V and J calls and clone size come straight from that table; D and trimming were deduced from the DNA. The sample includes about 200,000 clones, approximately 92% of them seen just once. The TCR originated in a man aged 50 to 59 with acute or convalescent COVID-19. The source material was peripheral blood.

The CDR3 is CATSRTDSSYNEQFF. The DNA for the CDR3 is TGTGCCACCAGCCGGACAGACAGCTCCTACAATGAGCAGTTCTTC. The chain employs TRBV24-1 and TRBJ2-1; possible D gene TRBD1, 6 bases. This CDR3 is built from 15 residues. V gave up 7 bases and J gave up 0 bases, with 12 bases separating them. Germline loops: CDR1 KGHDR, CDR2 SFDVKD.